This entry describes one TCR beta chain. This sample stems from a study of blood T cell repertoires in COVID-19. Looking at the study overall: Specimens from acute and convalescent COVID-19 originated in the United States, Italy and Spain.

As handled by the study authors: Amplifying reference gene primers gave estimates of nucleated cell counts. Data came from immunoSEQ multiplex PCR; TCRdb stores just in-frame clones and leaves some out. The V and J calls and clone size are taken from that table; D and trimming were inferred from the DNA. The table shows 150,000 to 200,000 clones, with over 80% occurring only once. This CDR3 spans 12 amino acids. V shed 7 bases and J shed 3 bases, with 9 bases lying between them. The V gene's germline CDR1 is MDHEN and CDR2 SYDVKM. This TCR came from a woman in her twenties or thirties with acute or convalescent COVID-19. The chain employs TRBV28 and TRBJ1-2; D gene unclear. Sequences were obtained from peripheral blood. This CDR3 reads CASTTVDYGYTF. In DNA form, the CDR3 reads TGTGCCAGCACTACAGTGGACTATGGCTACACCTTC.